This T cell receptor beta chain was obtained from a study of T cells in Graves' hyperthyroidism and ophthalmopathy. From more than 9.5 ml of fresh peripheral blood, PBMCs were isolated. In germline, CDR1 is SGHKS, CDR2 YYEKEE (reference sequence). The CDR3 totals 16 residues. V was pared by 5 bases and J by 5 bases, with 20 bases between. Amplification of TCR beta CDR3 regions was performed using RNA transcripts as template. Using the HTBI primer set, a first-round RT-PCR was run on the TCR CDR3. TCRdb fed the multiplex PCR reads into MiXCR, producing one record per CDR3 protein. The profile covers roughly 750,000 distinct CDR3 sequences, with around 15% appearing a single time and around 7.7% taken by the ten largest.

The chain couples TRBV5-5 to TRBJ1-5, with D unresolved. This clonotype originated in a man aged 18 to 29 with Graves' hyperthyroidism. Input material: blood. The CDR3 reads CASSENPASPHQPQHF. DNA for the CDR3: TGTGCCAGCAGTGAAAACCCCGCCTCCCCCCATCAGCCCCAGCATTTT.